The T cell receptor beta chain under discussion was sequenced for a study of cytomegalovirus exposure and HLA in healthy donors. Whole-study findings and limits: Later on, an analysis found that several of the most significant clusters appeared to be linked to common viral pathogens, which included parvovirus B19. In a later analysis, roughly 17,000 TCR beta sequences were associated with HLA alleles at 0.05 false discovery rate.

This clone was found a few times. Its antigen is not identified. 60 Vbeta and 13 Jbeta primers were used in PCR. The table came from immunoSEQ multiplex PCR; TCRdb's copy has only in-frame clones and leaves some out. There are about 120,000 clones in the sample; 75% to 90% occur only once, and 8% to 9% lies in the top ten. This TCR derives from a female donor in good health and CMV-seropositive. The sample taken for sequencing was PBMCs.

The chain's CDR3 is CASSRDSASLYEQYF. The CDR3 DNA is TGTGCCAGCAGTCGGGACAGCGCTTCCTTATACGAGCAGTACTTC. The genes are TRBV6-1 and TRBJ2-7; 7 nucleotides match TRBD1. The CDR3 runs 15 residues. Looked up from germline, CDR1 is MNHNS and CDR2 is SASEGT. Unmatched junction bases numbered 11, after V lost 5 bases and J lost 4 bases.